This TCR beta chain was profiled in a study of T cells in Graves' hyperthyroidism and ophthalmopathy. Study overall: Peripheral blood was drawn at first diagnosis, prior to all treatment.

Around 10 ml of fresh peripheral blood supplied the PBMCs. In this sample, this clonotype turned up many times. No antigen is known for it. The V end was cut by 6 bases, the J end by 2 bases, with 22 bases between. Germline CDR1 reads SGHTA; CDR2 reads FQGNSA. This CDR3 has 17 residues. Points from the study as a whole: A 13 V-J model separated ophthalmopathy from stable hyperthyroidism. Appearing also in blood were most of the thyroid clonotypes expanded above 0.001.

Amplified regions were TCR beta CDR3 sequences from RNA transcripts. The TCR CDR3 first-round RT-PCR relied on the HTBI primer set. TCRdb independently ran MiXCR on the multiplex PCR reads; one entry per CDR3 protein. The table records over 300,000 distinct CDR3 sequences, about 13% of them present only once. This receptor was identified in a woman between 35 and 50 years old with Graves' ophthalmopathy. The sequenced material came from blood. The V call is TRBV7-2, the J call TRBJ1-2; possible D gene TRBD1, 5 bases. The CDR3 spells CASSPGGGAGINYGYTF. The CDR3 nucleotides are TGTGCCAGCAGTCCCGGTGGCGGGGCAGGCATCAACTATGGCTACACCTTC.